This entry describes one T cell receptor (beta chain). Treatment here: oral pan-JAK inhibitor, 5-10 mg twice daily. This record comes from a study of CD8+ T cells in alopecia areata. As for the study in general: Dosing spanned 6 to 18 months on tofacitinib, then 6 months off drug.

cDNA serving as the sequencing template came from extracted, reverse transcribed RNA. Produced via immunoSEQ multiplex PCR; TCRdb's table is partial and in-frame only. The sample consists of approximately 280,000 clones, 58% of them appearing once. Germline V CDR1 and CDR2: MNHNS, SASEGT. The ends lost 6 bases at V and 4 bases at J; junction bases unmatched: 6. The CDR3 runs to 14 residues. Source: CD4+ T cells sorted from blood, taken at week 24, from a patient treated with tofacitinib. This receptor was obtained from a human donor with alopecia areata. V usage is TRBV6-1 and J usage is TRBJ1-5; 7 bases align to TRBD1. The DNA for the CDR3 is TGTGCCAGCAGCACGACAGGGAATAATCAGCCCCAGCATTTT. This gives the protein CASSTTGNNQPQHF.